The T cell receptor beta chain under discussion was sequenced for a study of blood T cell repertoires in COVID-19. Study overall: Samples representing acute and convalescent COVID-19 were sourced from the United States, Italy and Spain. PBMCs, B-cell-depleted T cells, or T cells were the source of the cDNA or gDNA that made up the material.

Methods used by the authors: Estimation of nucleated cell counts was performed using reference gene primer amplification. Assay: immunoSEQ multiplex PCR; the TCRdb copy retains only in-frame clones and omits some. Clonal size and the V and J genes are those of that table, whereas D and trimming came from the DNA. Among 45,000 to 75,000 clones listed, almost 90% were seen once. Germline assignment: CDR1 MDHEN and CDR2 SYDVKM. The CDR3 has 16 residues. V lost 4 bases and J lost 14, with 24 bases in between. The rearrangement links TRBV28 to TRBJ1-6, with D unresolved. Sequenced material: peripheral blood. The TCR was taken from a man between 60 and 70 years old with acute or convalescent COVID-19. CDR3 nucleotide sequence: TGTGCCAGCAGTTCGGAGGCTTTGCTGGACCGGGCAACCCTCCACTTT. Its translation: CASSSEALLDRATLHF.